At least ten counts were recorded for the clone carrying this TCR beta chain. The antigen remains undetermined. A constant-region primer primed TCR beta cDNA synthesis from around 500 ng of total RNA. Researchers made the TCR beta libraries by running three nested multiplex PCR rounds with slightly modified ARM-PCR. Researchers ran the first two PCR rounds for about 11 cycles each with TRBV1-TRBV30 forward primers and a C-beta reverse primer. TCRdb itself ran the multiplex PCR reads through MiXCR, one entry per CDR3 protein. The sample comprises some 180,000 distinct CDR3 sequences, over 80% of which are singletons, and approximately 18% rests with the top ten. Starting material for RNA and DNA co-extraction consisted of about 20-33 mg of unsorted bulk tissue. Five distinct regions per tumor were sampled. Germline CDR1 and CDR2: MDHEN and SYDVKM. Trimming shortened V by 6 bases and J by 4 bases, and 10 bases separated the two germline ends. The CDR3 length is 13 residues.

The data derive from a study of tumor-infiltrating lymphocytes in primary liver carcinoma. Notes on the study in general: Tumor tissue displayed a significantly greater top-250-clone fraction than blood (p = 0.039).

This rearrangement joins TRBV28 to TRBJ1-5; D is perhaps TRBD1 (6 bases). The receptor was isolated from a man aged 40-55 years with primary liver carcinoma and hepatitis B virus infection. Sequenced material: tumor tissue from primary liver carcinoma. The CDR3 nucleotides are TGTGCCAGCAGCGATCAGGGGAATCAGCCCCAGCATTTT. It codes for CASSDQGNQPQHF.